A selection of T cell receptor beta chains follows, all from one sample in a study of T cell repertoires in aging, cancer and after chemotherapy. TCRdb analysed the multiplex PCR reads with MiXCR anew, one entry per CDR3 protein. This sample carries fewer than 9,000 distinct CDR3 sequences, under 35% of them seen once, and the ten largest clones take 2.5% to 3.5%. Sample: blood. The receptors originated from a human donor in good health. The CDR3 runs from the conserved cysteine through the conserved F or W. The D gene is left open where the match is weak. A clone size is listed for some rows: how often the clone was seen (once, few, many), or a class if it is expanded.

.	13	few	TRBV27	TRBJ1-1	TGTGCCAGCAGTTTCGACAAGGCCACTGAAGCTTTCTTT	CASSFDKATEAFF
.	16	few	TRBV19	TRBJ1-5	TGTGCCAGTAGTATAGTTGTAACGCTAAGCAATCAGCCCCAGCATTTT	CASSIVVTLSNQPQHF
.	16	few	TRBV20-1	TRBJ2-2	TGCAGTCCACGAGGGACGGATAAAACTAACACCGGGGAGCTGTTTTTT	CSPRGTDKTNTGELFF
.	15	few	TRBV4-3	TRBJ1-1	TGCGCCAGCAGCCGAGACAGGATCTACAACACTGAAGCTTTCTTT	CASSRDRIYNTEAFF
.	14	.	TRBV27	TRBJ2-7	TGTGCCAGCAGTCTACAGGCCCGGGACTACGAGCAGTACTTC	CASSLQARDYEQYF
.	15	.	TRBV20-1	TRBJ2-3	TGCAGTGCCACTTCTTGGGAGCGGAACACAGATACGCAGTATTTT	CSATSWERNTDTQYF
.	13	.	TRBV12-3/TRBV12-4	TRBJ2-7	TGTGCCAGCAGCCCCCGTAGCGCGGCCGAGCAGTACTTC	CASSPRSAAEQYF
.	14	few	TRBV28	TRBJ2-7	TGTGCCAGCAGTTCCGGGACACTTCCTTACGAGCAGTACTTC	CASSSGTLPYEQYF
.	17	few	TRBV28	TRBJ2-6	TGTGCCAGCAGTCCCTCGTGGACGAGCTCTGGGGCCAACGTCCTGACTTTC	CASSPSWTSSGANVLTF
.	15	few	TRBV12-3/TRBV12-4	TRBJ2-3	TGTGCCAGCAGTCCCCAGCAAGCTAGCACAGATACGCAGTATTTT	CASSPQQASTDTQYF
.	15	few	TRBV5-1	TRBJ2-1	TGCGCCAGCAGCTTGGGCCAGGGCTCCTACAATGAGCAGTTCTTC	CASSLGQGSYNEQFF
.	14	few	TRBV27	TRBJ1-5	TGTGCCAGCAGTTTATACAGGAGCAATCAGCCCCAGCATTTT	CASSLYRSNQPQHF
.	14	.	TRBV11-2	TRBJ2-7	TGTGCCAGCGGGCTCGGAGGGAGTAAACGCGAGCAGTACTTC	CASGLGGSKREQYF
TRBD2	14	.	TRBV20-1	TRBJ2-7	TGCAGTGCTGGGACTAGCGGGAGTGAATCCGAGCAGTACTTC	CSAGTSGSESEQYF
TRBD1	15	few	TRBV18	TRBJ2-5	TGTGCCAGCTCATCCTCGGACAGGGGATCGGAGACCCAGTACTTC	CASSSSDRGSETQYF
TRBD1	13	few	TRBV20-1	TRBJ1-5	TGCAGTGCTAAGGGGACAGCCAATCAGCCCCAGCATTTT	CSAKGTANQPQHF
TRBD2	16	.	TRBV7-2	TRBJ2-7	TGTGCCAGCAGCACCCGGGCGGGGGGTATGGGGAACGAGCAGTACTTC	CASSTRAGGMGNEQYF
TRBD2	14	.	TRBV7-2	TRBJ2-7	TGTGCCAGCAGTTTATTTAGCGGGGCCTACGAGCAGTACTTC	CASSLFSGAYEQYF
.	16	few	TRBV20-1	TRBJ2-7	TGCAGTGCTAGAGACGTAGAATCGGGAGAGTCCTACGAGCAGTACTTC	CSARDVESGESYEQYF
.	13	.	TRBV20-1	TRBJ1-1	TGCAGTGCTAGACCTAAGCCGGACACTGAAGCTTTCTTT	CSARPKPDTEAFF
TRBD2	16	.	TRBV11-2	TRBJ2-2	TGTGCCAGCAGCTTAGTTGGCGGGAGTTTCACCGGGGAGCTGTTTTTT	CASSLVGGSFTGELFF
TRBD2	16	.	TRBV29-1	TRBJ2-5	TGCAGCGTTGAAGCCCGTGGAGGGAGGGCCGGAGAGACCCAGTACTTC	CSVEARGGRAGETQYF
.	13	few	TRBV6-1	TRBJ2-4	TGTGCCAGCATCCGGGCAGGGGGGAACATTCAGTACTTC	CASIRAGGNIQYF
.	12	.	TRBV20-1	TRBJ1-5	TGCAGTGCAAGCCGGAAGTATCAGCCCCAGCATTTT	CSASRKYQPQHF
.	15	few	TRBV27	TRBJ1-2	TGTGCCAGCAGTTTATCGGGGGTGACTAACTATGGCTACACCTTC	CASSLSGVTNYGYTF
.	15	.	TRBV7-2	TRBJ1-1	TGTGCCAGCAGCGCCCACGCAGGTCAGGGCACTGAAGCTTTCTTT	CASSAHAGQGTEAFF
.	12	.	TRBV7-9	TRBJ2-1	TGTGCCAGCAGCGTAACAGGGTACGAGCAGTTCTTC	CASSVTGYEQFF
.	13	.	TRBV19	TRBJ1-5	TGTGCCAGTAGTATAGGACGAGATCAGCCCCAGCATTTT	CASSIGRDQPQHF
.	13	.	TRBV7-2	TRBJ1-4	TGTGCCAGCAGCTCTAGGGGCGAGGGAAAACTGTTTTTT	CASSSRGEGKLFF
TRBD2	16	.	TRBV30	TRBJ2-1	TGTGCCTGGAGTGTACTAGCGGGAGTGAGGGGCAATGAGCAGTTCTTC	CAWSVLAGVRGNEQFF
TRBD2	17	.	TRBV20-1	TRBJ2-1	TGCAGTGCTACGGGACTAGCGGGAGTCCAGTACTACAATGAGCAGTTCTTC	CSATGLAGVQYYNEQFF
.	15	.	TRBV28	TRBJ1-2	TGTGCCAGCAGTTACCCCCTCATCACTAACTATGGCTACACCTTC	CASSYPLITNYGYTF
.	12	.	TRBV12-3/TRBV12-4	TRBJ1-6	TGTGCCAGCAGTTTCGGGGGCTCACCCCTCCACTTT	CASSFGGSPLHF
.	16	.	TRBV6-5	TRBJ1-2	TGTGCCAGCAGTGATACCGAGGTGGGGGGCGCGGAGGGCTACACCTTC	CASSDTEVGGAEGYTF
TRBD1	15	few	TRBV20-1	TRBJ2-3	TGCAGTGCTAGAGTACCGGGACAGAGCACAGATACGCAGTATTTT	CSARVPGQSTDTQYF
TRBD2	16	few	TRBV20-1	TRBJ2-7	TGCAGTGCTAGAGATCCTGATAGCGGGAGGGGTAGCGAGCAGTACTTC	CSARDPDSGRGSEQYF
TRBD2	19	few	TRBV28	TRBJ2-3	TGTGCCAGCAGTTTGTCGCTTACTAGCGGGAGGAAAGGCACAGATACGCAGTATTTT	CASSLSLTSGRKGTDTQYF
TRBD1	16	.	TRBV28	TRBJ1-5	TGTGCCAGCAGCCCAGCCTTAACAGGGGCCCACGGGGCCCAGCATTTT	CASSPALTGAHGAQHF
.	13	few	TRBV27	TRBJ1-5	TGTGCCAGCAGTGCTGGGAGCAATCAGCCCCAGCATTTT	CASSAGSNQPQHF
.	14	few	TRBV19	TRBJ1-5	TGTGCCAGTAGGGACGGGGGCAGCAATCAGCCCCAGCATTTT	CASRDGGSNQPQHF
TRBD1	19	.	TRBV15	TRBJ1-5	TGTGCCACCAGCAGAGAAGGGACAGGGATCGATTCAAGCAATCAGCCCCAGCATTTT	CATSREGTGIDSSNQPQHF
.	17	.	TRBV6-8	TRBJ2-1	TGTGCCAGCAGTTACGTTACAGGGAGAATCCATTACAATGAGCAGTTCTTC	CASSYVTGRIHYNEQFF
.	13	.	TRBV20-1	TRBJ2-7	TGCAGTGCCCCTCAGGGAATGCGGGACGCGCAGTACTTC	CSAPQGMRDAQYF
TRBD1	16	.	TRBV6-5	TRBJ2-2	TGTGCCAGCAGCGAACCGGGACAGGGCAACACCGGGGAGCTGTTATTT	CASSEPGQGNTGELLF
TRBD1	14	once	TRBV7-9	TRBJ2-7	TGTGCCAGCAGTTCGGGACAGGGGGCGGGGGAGCAGTACTTC	CASSSGQGAGEQYF
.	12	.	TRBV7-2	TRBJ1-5	TGTGCCAGCAGCCGGGCGGATCAGCCCCAGCATTTT	CASSRADQPQHF
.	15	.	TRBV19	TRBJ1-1	TGTGCCAGTAGTATAGCCGCGGACGTTTACACTGAAGCTTTCTTT	CASSIAADVYTEAFF
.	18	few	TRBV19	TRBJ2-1	TGTGCCAGTAGTATTTCTCCCCTGGGGTACGAGGCCTACAATGAGCAGTTCTTC	CASSISPLGYEAYNEQFF
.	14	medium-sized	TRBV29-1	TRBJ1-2	TGCAGCGTCGATACCTACGGAGCCGACTATGGCTACACCTTC	CSVDTYGADYGYTF